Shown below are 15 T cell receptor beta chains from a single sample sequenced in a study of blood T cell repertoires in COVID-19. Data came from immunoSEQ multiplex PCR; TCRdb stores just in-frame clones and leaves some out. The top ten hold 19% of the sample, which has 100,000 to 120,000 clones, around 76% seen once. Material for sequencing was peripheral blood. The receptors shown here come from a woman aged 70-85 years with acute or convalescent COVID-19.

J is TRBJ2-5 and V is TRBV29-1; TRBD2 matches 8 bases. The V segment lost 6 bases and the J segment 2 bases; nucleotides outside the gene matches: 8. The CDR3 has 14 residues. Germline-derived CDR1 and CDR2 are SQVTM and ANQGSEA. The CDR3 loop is CSVGELAAQETQYF. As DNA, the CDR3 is TGCAGCGTCGGGGAACTAGCGGCACAAGAGACCCAGTACTTC.

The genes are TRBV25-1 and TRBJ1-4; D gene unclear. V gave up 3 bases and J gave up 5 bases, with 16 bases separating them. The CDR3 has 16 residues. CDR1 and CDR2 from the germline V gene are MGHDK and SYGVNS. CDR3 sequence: CASSEFRGGGNEKLFF. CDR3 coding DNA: TGTGCCAGCAGTGAGTTTCGCGGTGGAGGCAATGAAAAACTGTTTTTT.

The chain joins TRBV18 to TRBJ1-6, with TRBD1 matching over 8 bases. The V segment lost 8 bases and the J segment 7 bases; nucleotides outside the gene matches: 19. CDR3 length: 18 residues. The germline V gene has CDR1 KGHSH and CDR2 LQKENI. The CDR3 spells CASRTFGGQGGINSPLHF. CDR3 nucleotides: TGTGCCAGCAGAACTTTTGGCGGACAGGGCGGGATCAATTCACCCCTCCACTTT.

CDR3 coding DNA: TGCGCCAGCAGCCAAGGACAGGGTAATCGGTACAATGAGCAGTTCTTC. This codes for CASSQGQGNRYNEQFF. The chain couples TRBV4-1 to TRBJ2-1; TRBD1 aligns across 7 bases. V lost 1 base to trimming and J lost 4 bases; unmatched junction nucleotides: 7. The CDR3 is 16 amino acids. The germline V gene encodes CDR1 MGHRA and CDR2 YSYEKL.

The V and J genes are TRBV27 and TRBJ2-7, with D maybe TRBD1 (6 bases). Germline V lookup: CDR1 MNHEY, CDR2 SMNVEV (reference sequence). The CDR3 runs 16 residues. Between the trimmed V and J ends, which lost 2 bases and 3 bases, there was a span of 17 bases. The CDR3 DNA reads TGTGCCAGCAGTTTAGGGTCCGGGACACCGGGCTACGAGCAGTACTTC. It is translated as CASSLGSGTPGYEQYF.

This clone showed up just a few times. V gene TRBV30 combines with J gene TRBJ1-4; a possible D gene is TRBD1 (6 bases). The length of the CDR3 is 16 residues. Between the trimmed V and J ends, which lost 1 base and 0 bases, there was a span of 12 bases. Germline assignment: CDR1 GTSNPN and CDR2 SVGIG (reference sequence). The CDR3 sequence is CAWSGKDSATNEKLFF. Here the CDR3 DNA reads TGTGCCTGGAGTGGAAAGGACAGCGCAACTAATGAAAAACTGTTTTTT.

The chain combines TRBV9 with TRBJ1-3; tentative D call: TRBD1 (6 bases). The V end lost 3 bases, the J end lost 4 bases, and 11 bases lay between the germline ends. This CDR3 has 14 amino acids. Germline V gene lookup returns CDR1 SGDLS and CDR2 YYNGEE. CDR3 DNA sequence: TGTGCCAGCAGCGCCGGGACATCCGGAAACACCATATATTTT. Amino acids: CASSAGTSGNTIYF.

CDR3 loop: CASSIVGRDRGGTEAFF. As DNA, the CDR3 is TGTGCCAGTAGTATAGTAGGGCGGGACAGGGGAGGCACTGAAGCTTTCTTT. The chain links TRBV19 to TRBJ1-1, with 10 bases aligning to TRBD1. Trimming cost V 1 base and J 4 bases; bases outside gene matches: 9. The CDR3 extends over 17 amino acids. Germline CDR1 LNHDA, CDR2 SQIVND (reference sequence).

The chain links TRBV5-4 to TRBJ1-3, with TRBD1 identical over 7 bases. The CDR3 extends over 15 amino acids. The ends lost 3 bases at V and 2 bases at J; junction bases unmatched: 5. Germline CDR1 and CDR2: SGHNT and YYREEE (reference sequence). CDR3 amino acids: CASSSNTGAGNTIYF. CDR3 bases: TGTGCCAGCAGCTCCAACACAGGGGCTGGAAACACCATATATTTT. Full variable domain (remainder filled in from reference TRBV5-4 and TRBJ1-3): ETGVTQSPTHLIKTRGQQVTLRCSSQSGHNTVSWYQQALGQGPQFIFQYYREEENGRGNFPPRFSGLQFPNYSSELNVNALELDDSALYLCASSSNTGAGNTIYFGEGSWLTVV.

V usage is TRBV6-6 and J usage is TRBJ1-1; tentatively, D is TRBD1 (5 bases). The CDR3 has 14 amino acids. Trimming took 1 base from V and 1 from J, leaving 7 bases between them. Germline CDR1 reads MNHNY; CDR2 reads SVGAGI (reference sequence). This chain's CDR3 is CASSYLGENTEAFF. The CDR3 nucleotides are TGTGCCAGCAGTTACTTAGGGGAGAACACTGAAGCTTTCTTT.

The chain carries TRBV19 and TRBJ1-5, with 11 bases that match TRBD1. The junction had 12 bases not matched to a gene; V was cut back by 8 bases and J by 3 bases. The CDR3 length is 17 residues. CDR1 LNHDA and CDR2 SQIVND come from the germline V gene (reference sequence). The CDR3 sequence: CASLQTRTGGFNQPQHF. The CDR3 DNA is TGTGCCAGTTTGCAAACCAGGACAGGGGGCTTCAATCAGCCCCAGCATTTT. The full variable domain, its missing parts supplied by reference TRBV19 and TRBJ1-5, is DGGITQSPKYLFRKEGQNVTLSCEQNLNHDAMYWYRQDPGQGLRLIYYSQIVNDFQKGDIAEGYSVSREKKESFPLTVTSAQKNPTAFYLCASLQTRTGGFNQPQHFGDGTRLSIL.

The CDR3 DNA is TGTGCCAGCAGCCAAGGCGCGGCTCGCGGTGAAAAACTGTTTTTT. Amino acids: CASSQGAARGEKLFF. The chain combines TRBV3-1 (or the pseudogene TRBV3-2) with TRBJ1-4, with D unresolved. V lost 1 base, J lost 7 bases, and 13 bases lay in between. CDR3 length: 15 amino acids. Looked up from germline, CDR1 is LGHDT and CDR2 is YNNKEL (reference sequence).

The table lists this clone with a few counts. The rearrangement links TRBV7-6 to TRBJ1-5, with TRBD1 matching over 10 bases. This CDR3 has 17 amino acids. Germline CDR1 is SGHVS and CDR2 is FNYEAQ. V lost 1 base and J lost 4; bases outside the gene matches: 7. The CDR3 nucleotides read TGTGCCAGCAGCTTAGTTTCTCGGGACAGGGGTAATCAGCCCCAGCATTTT. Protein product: CASSLVSRDRGNQPQHF.

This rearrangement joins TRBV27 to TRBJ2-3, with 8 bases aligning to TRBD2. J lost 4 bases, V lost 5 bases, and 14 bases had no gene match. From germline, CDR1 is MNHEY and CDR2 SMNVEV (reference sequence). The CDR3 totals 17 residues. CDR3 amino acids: CASSVGGASVWADTQYF. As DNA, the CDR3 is TGTGCCAGCAGTGTCGGGGGGGCCTCGGTTTGGGCAGATACGCAGTATTTT.

CDR3 residues: CAIRGQYNTEAFF. CDR3 DNA sequence: TGTGCCATCAGAGGACAGTACAACACTGAAGCTTTCTTT. This rearrangement joins TRBV10-3 to TRBJ1-1; TRBD1 might be the D (6 bases). V lost 6 bases and J 2 bases, leaving 10 bases between the germline ends. The germline gives CDR1 ENHRY, CDR2 SYGVKD. The CDR3 is 13 amino acids.